This T cell receptor beta chain comes out of a study of siplizumab effects on memory and regulatory T cells. Profiled with immunoSEQ multiplex PCR; TCRdb holds only in-frame clones, not every one. The top ten hold 0.031% of the sample, which has about 91,000 clones, around 95% seen once. The CDR3 has 14 amino acids. Germline V CDR1 and CDR2: MNHEY, SVGAGI. Trimming removed 5 bases from V and 7 bases from J, with 17 bases in between. The source of this sequence is a human donor in good health. The chain is built from TRBV6-5 and TRBJ1-2; maybe TRBD1 (6 bases). The specimen sequenced was naive CD4+ T cells sorted from blood. CDR3 DNA: TGTGCCAGCAGTCCCAGGGGCGCCGGGCCTGGCTACACCTTC. This encodes CASSPRGAGPGYTF.